This TCR beta chain was identified in a study of shared clonotypes between healthy human individuals. TCRdb's table, derived via immunoSEQ multiplex PCR, lists solely in-frame clones and lacks some. This table has 750,000 to 1,000,000 clones, 90% to 95% appearing once. To note about this clone: Its specificity is unknown.

Whole-study results and caveats: An expected dependence of interdonor clonotype sharing on sequencing depth was noted.

CDR1 and CDR2 from the germline V gene are SGDLS and YYNGEE. Trimming left V 3 bases short and J 3 bases short, with 11 bases between. CDR3 length equals 14 residues. Naive CD8 cells lacked CD45RO, underwent positive selection for CCR7 and left out terminally differentiated effector memory CD45RA+ cells. The receptor was isolated from a man aged 25 to 45 in good health. The chain couples TRBV9 to TRBJ2-3, with a tentative D call TRBD2 (5 bases). Sample: naive CD8+ T cells sorted from blood. As DNA, the CDR3 is TGTGCCAGCAGCGACCCGGGAAGTACAGATACGCAGTATTTT. Protein: CASSDPGSTDTQYF.